These 13 T cell receptor beta chains came from one sample sequenced in a study of cytomegalovirus exposure and HLA in healthy donors. Both 60 Vbeta primers and 13 Jbeta primers went into the PCR. The table came from immunoSEQ multiplex PCR; TCRdb's copy has only in-frame clones and leaves some out. Of approximately 140,000 clones in the sample, roughly 79% were seen once. Sequenced: PBMCs. The receptors come from a man aged 18 to 30 in good health and CMV-seronegative.

V is TRBV7-9 and J is TRBJ1-2; D may be TRBD1 (6 bases). Between the trimmed V and J ends, which lost 3 bases and 4 bases, there was a span of 18 bases. Germline V gives CDR1 SEHNR, CDR2 FQNEAQ (reference sequence). There are 16 residues in the CDR3. CDR3 DNA: TGTGCCAGCAGCTTGAGGGAACAGGGACGAGGCTATGGCTACACCTTC. It codes for CASSLREQGRGYGYTF.

Worth noting for this clone: Germline and junction disagree at one end, which may indicate a read error. Distinct nucleotide sequences in the sample also encode this CDR3. The chain links TRBV29-1 to TRBJ1-1, with D unresolved. CDR1 SQVTM and CDR2 ANQGSEA come from the germline V gene. CDR3 size: 13 residues. The CDR3 region has the DNA TGCAGCGTTGAAGGGACTCCGAACACTGAGGCTTTCTTT. Amino acid sequence: CSVEGTPNTEAFF.

V gene TRBV4-3 combines with J gene TRBJ2-6, with 9 positions matching TRBD1. The V gene end was trimmed by 3 bases and the J gene end by 0 bases; junction bases not matched to a gene: 6. The CDR3 extends over 18 amino acids. Per the germline V gene, CDR1 is LGHNA and CDR2 is YSLEER. CDR3 nucleotides: TGCGCCAGCAGCCAGGGACAGGGTCTGGGCTCTGGGGCCAACGTCCTGACTTTC. This translates into CASSQGQGLGSGANVLTF.

The chain links TRBV10-3 to TRBJ1-1, with D possibly being TRBD1 (6 bases). The V gene lost 4 bases and the J gene lost 7 bases, with 16 bases spanning the gap. Germline CDR1 is ENHRY and CDR2 is SYGVKD. The CDR3 is made up of 14 amino acids. CDR3 DNA sequence: TGTGCCATCAGTGTTCAGGGGTTAGTCGGTGAAGCTTTCTTT. Translation: CAISVQGLVGEAFF.

The J gene is TRBJ2-7, the V gene TRBV27; tentative D call: TRBD1 (6 bases). V lost 2 bases and J lost 3, with 14 bases in between. The CDR3 runs 15 residues. Germline V lookup: CDR1 MNHEY, CDR2 SMNVEV (reference sequence). This CDR3 reads CASSLHGQLNYEQYF. DNA of the CDR3: TGTGCCAGCAGTTTACACGGACAGCTCAACTACGAGCAGTACTTC.

Comment on this clone: One end of the junction does not line up with germline, which may come from a read error. The chain is built from TRBV7-9 and TRBJ1-1; possibly TRBD1 for D (5 bases). The germline V gene has CDR1 SEHNR and CDR2 FQNEAQ (reference sequence). The CDR3 loop spans 13 amino acids. For the CDR3, the DNA is TGTTCCAGCAGCATGAATGGGGCGACTGAAGCTTTCTTT. Residues: CSSSMNGATEAFF.

The chain joins TRBV9 to TRBJ2-5; TRBD2 agrees at 14 bases. Germline-derived CDR1 and CDR2 are SGDLS and YYNGEE. The CDR3 totals 16 residues. After removal of 3 bases from V and 4 bases from J, the junction contained 5 bases not matched to a gene. The CDR3 protein is CASSGGTSGRRETQYF. The CDR3 nucleotides read TGTGCCAGCAGCGGAGGGACTAGCGGGAGACGAGAGACCCAGTACTTC.

J is TRBJ1-4 and V is TRBV27, with no clear D. The CDR3 is 14 amino acids. V was trimmed by 3 bases and J by 0 bases, leaving 5 bases between them. Per germline, CDR1 MNHEY and CDR2 SMNVEV (reference sequence). The CDR3: CASSFTATNEKLFF. CDR3 DNA: TGTGCCAGCAGTTTTACAGCAACTAATGAAAAACTGTTTTTT.

The chain has TRBV11-2 and TRBJ2-3, with 8 bases that match TRBD2. This CDR3 is built from 15 residues. With 3 bases clipped from V and 4 bases from J, the junction kept 6 bases outside the gene matches. Germline CDR1 and CDR2: SGHAT and FQNNGV. CDR3 loop: CASSLGGGHADTQYF. As DNA, the CDR3 is TGTGCCAGCAGCTTGGGCGGGGGGCACGCAGATACGCAGTATTTT.

The gene calls are TRBV9 and TRBJ1-6, with 10 nucleotides matching TRBD1. CDR1 is SGDLS, CDR2 YYNGEE, per germline. The CDR3 consists of 15 residues. V lost 4 bases, J lost 9 bases, and 7 bases stayed unmatched. CDR3 sequence: CASSWGDRGVSPLHF. The CDR3 DNA reads as TGTGCCAGCAGCTGGGGGGACAGGGGTGTTTCACCCCTCCACTTT.

For the CDR3, the DNA is TGTGCCAGCAGCTTAGATTCGTCCTCGGGTGGGTATGGCTACACCTTC. Translated: CASSLDSSSGGYGYTF. V is TRBV7-2 and J is TRBJ1-2; D is ambiguous. Germline lookup yields CDR1 SGHTA and CDR2 FQGNSA. V lost 1 base and J 5 bases, leaving 17 bases between the germline ends. The CDR3 has 16 amino acids.

The gene calls are TRBV23-1 and TRBJ1-2, with 8 bases fitting TRBD1. TRBV23-1 is an ORF, with its function uncertain. V lost 0 bases, J lost 1 base, and 7 bases stayed unmatched. The CDR3 is 17 residues long. This CDR3 reads CASSQSPRTGSNYGYTF. The CDR3 bases are TGCGCCAGCAGTCAATCCCCTCGGACAGGGAGTAACTATGGCTACACCTTC.

This chain joins TRBV9 and TRBJ2-5; TRBD2 aligns across 14 bases. Germline CDR1 and CDR2: SGDLS and YYNGEE. J lost 2 bases, V lost 0 bases, and 0 bases had no gene match. This CDR3 region has 16 residues. The CDR3 DNA reads as TGTGCCAGCAGCGTAGGACTAGCGGGGGGGCAAGAGACCCAGTACTTC. Encoded protein: CASSVGLAGGQETQYF.